This T cell receptor (beta chain) was sequenced in a study of blood T cell repertoires in COVID-19. Study in general: Samples taken during acute and convalescent COVID-19 were collected in the United States, Italy and Spain.

The CDR3 runs 12 residues. Between the trimmed V and J ends, which lost 2 bases and 4 bases, there was a span of 8 bases. Germline-derived CDR1 and CDR2 are GTSNPN and SVGIG (reference sequence). Authors' methods: Researchers report that nucleated cell counts were estimated from reference gene primer amplification. The table came from immunoSEQ multiplex PCR; TCRdb's copy has only in-frame clones and leaves some out. V and J calls and clone size are as listed in that table; D and trimming were resolved from the DNA. The data hold nearly 95,000 clones, with roughly nine tenths observed a single time. The TCR comes from a human donor with active COVID-19. The donor label of this sample is uncertain. The chain joins TRBV30 to TRBJ1-2, with a possible D match to TRBD1 (6 bases). Sequencing was carried out using peripheral blood. The CDR3 coding sequence is TGTGCCTGGAGTCAGGGGATCTATGGCTACACCTTC. As protein: CAWSQGIYGYTF.